Below are 18 T cell receptor beta chains sequenced from a single sample in a study of T-cell reconstitution after alpha-beta-depleted transplantation in children. Unique molecular identifiers were used in preparing the TCRbeta library. MiXCR was run by TCRdb on the PCR reads, yielding one entry per CDR3 protein. The data hold about 340,000 distinct CDR3 sequences, with approximately 12% observed a single time. The sequences come from PBMCs, collected from the stem cell graft. The receptors were gathered from a human donor who donated a stem cell graft to a child with Fanconi anemia.

This sequence joins TRBV5-1 and TRBJ2-2, with D possibly TRBD2 on 5 matching bases. Trimming left V 0 bases short and J 5 bases short, with 11 bases between. CDR1 is SGHRS and CDR2 is YFSETQ in the germline V gene. This CDR3 comprises 15 residues. The CDR3 DNA follows: TGCGCCAGCAGCTTGGCCGCTAGAGGGACCGGGGAGCTGTTTTTT. Protein: CASSLAARGTGELFF. Looking up the rest from reference TRBV5-1 and TRBJ2-2 gives the full variable domain: KAGVTQTPRYLIKTRGQQVTLSCSPISGHRSVSWYQQTPGQGLQFLFEYFSETQRNKGNFPGRFSGRQFSNSRSEMNVSTLELGDSALYLCASSLAARGTGELFFGEGSRLTVL.

This chain links TRBV5-1 with TRBJ2-5; D is possibly TRBD2 (5 bases). The CDR3 length is 13 residues. V lost 2 bases to trimming and J lost 3 bases, with 8 bases between them. The V gene's germline CDR1 is SGHRS and CDR2 YFSETQ. CDR3 sequence: CASSFAGEETQYF. The CDR3 nucleotides are TGCGCCAGCAGCTTCGCCGGGGAAGAGACCCAGTACTTC.

This chain joins TRBV10-1 and TRBJ2-7, with D hard to call. The V gene's germline CDR1 is WNHNN and CDR2 SYGVQD (reference sequence). This CDR3 contains 11 residues. V lost 7 bases, J lost 4 bases, and 8 bases lay in between. CDR3 amino acids: CASMTAYEQYF. The CDR3 region has the DNA TGCGCCAGCATGACCGCTTACGAGCAGTACTTC.

The CDR3 here is CASSLGLGRQETQYF. The CDR3 DNA reads TGTGCCAGCAGTTTGGGGCTGGGGCGACAAGAGACCCAGTACTTC. V and J are TRBV6-5 and TRBJ2-5; D is possibly TRBD1 (5 bases). CDR3 size: 15 residues. CDR1 and CDR2 from the germline V gene are MNHEY and SVGAGI. Trimming stripped 4 bases from V and 2 bases from J, with 14 bases between.

This clonotype was seen a few times. This chain connects TRBV2 to TRBJ2-1; D gene unclear. CDR1 and CDR2 (germline): SNHLY, FYNNEI. Trimming pared 5 bases from V and 9 bases from J, leaving 11 bases between. This CDR3 spans 12 amino acids. The CDR3 spells CASSPLRSEQFF. The CDR3 nucleotides read TGTGCCAGCAGTCCCCTTCGTAGTGAGCAGTTCTTC. Filled out from reference TRBV2 and TRBJ2-1, the complete variable domain reads EPEVTQTPSHQVTQMGQEVILRCVPISNHLYFYWYRQILGQKVEFLVSFYNNEISEKSEIFDDQFSVERPDGSNFTLKIRSTKLEDSAMYFCASSPLRSEQFFGPGTRLTVL.

This chain joins TRBV11-2 and TRBJ2-3, with D possibly being TRBD1 or TRBD2 (5 bases each). V was shortened by 3 bases and J by 1 base, with 11 bases between the two germline ends. The germline gives CDR1 SGHAT, CDR2 FQNNGV. The CDR3 spans 15 residues. The CDR3, as DNA: TGTGCCAGCAGCTTGGGGACCCCTCGCACAGATACGCAGTATTTT. Protein product: CASSLGTPRTDTQYF.

The chain recombines TRBV4-2 with TRBJ2-6; 7 bases match TRBD1. Germline V gene lookup returns CDR1 LGHNA and CDR2 YNFKEQ. CDR3 length equals 18 residues. V lost 4 bases to trimming and J lost 0 bases; unmatched junction nucleotides: 9. DNA for the CDR3: TGTGCCAGCAGCCTTTGGGACAGTCGAGTCTCTGGGGCCAACGTCCTGACTTTC. Translation: CASSLWDSRVSGANVLTF.

V usage is TRBV12-3 or TRBV12-4 and J usage is TRBJ1-3; TRBD1 agrees at 9 bases. Losses at the gene ends were 8 bases for V and 4 bases for J; bases not matched to a gene: 9. The CDR3 is 15 residues long. The CDR3 loop reads CASPRWGQGGNTIYF. CDR3 DNA: TGTGCCAGCCCCCGGTGGGGACAGGGAGGAAACACCATATATTTT.

In this sample, this clonotype turned up a few times. V is TRBV9 and J is TRBJ1-2, with D maybe TRBD1 (6 bases). CDR1 is SGDLS, CDR2 YYNGEE, per germline. The length of the CDR3 is 14 residues. Trimming shortened V by 3 bases and J by 9 bases, and 18 bases separated the two germline ends. As DNA, the CDR3 is TGTGCCAGCAGCGCAACGAAGACCCAGGGGAGCTACACCTTC. Its protein product is CASSATKTQGSYTF.

The chain carries TRBV29-1 and TRBJ2-1; perhaps D is TRBD1 or TRBD2 (5 bases each). This CDR3 is built from 10 residues. V lost 7 bases to trimming and J lost 10 bases, with 11 bases between them. Per germline, CDR1 SQVTM and CDR2 ANQGSEA. The CDR3 sequence is CSGGGTEQFF. The CDR3 bases are TGCAGCGGTGGGGGTACGGAGCAGTTCTTC.

This rearrangement joins TRBV7-2 to TRBJ2-7, with D possibly being TRBD1 (6 bases). The ends were cut back, 0 bases at V and 4 bases at J, with 10 bases in the middle. The CDR3 is 14 amino acids. The V gene's germline CDR1 is SGHTA and CDR2 FQGNSA. The DNA of the CDR3 is TGTGCCAGCAGCTTAGCCAGGGGCCAGTACGAGCAGTACTTC. Amino acids: CASSLARGQYEQYF.

V usage is TRBV5-1 and J usage is TRBJ2-7, with 8 positions matching TRBD1. V lost 4 bases to trimming and J lost 4 bases; unmatched junction nucleotides: 7. This CDR3 has 14 amino acids. Germline loops: CDR1 SGHRS, CDR2 YFSETQ. In nucleotides, the CDR3 is TGCGCCAGCAGCGATCCAGGGGGCTCGTACGAGCAGTACTTC. Translating gives CASSDPGGSYEQYF.

The chain has TRBV3-1 and TRBJ1-2; D is possibly TRBD1 (6 bases). This CDR3 contains 12 residues. CDR1 is LGHDT and CDR2 is YNNKEL in the germline V gene (reference sequence). V gave up 4 bases and J gave up 8 bases, with 11 bases separating them. The CDR3 bases are TGTGCCAGCAGCCGGGGGGCGCGGGGCTACACCTTC. Its protein product is CASSRGARGYTF.

Written as DNA, the CDR3 is TGTGCCAGCAGTCGACAGGGAAGGTCCTACAATGAGCAGTTCTTC. Translation gives CASSRQGRSYNEQFF. The V gene is TRBV6-1, the J gene TRBJ2-1; 7 positions match TRBD1. CDR1 and CDR2 (germline): MNHNS, SASEGT. The CDR3 spans 15 residues. V shed 5 bases, J shed 1 base, and the junction held 5 bases outside the gene matches.

This clonotype has more than one count but fewer than ten. The chain recombines TRBV13 with TRBJ1-1; no firm D call. V was shortened by 5 bases and J by 1 base, with 8 bases between the two germline ends. Germline V gene data show CDR1 as PRHDT and CDR2 as FYEKMQ (reference sequence). The CDR3 contains 13 residues. The CDR3 protein is CASSRSGNTEAFF. CDR3 sequence (DNA): TGTGCCAGCAGCCGTTCCGGGAACACTGAAGCTTTCTTT. Full variable domain (rest looked up from reference TRBV13 and TRBJ1-1): AAGVIQSPRHLIKEKRETATLKCYPIPRHDTVYWYQQGPGQDPQFLISFYEKMQSDKGSIPDRFSAQQFSDYHSELNMSSLELGDSALYFCASSRSGNTEAFFGQGTRLTVV.

This clonotype was seen only a few times. The chain joins TRBV6-5 to TRBJ2-7; D may match TRBD1 or TRBD2 (5 bases each). CDR3 length: 15 amino acids. V was shortened by 4 bases and J by 2 bases, with 15 bases between the two germline ends. The germline V gene encodes CDR1 MNHEY and CDR2 SVGAGI. CDR3 amino acids: CASSWGRQPTYEQYV. CDR3 DNA sequence: TGTGCCAGCAGTTGGGGACGTCAACCAACCTACGAGCAGTACGTC.

This clonotype was counted only a few times. The chain joins TRBV5-1 to TRBJ2-2, with D unclear. This CDR3 contains 15 residues. The V end was cut by 5 bases, the J end by 0 bases, with 11 bases between. Germline V CDR1 and CDR2: SGHRS, YFSETQ. The CDR3 nucleotides read TGCGCCAGCAGTCTCCTCGCATCGAACACCGGGGAGCTGTTTTTT. Residues: CASSLLASNTGELFF.

This clonotype was seen more than once but under ten times. This chain joins TRBV6-5 and TRBJ1-2, with D uncertain. The CDR3 extends over 14 amino acids. The V gene's germline CDR1 is MNHEY and CDR2 SVGAGI. Trimming shortened V by 0 bases and J by 7 bases, and 12 bases separated the two germline ends. CDR3 nucleotide sequence: TGTGCCAGCAGTTACTCTGAGGGTTCAGGTGGCTACACCTTC. Translated, it gives CASSYSEGSGGYTF.